This T cell receptor beta chain comes out of a study of blood T cell repertoires in COVID-19. Using immunoSEQ multiplex PCR, the repertoire was profiled, and TCRdb retains in-frame clones only, with some absent. Of 200,000 to 250,000 clones listed, around nine tenths were seen once; the top ten hold around 4%. This receptor was identified in a woman in her 30s who had been exposed to COVID-19. The specimen sequenced was PBMCs or T cells enriched from blood (not recorded which).

This CDR3 is CASSPALTNPQYF. DNA for the CDR3: TGTGCCAGCTCCCCAGCCCTTACTAATCCGCAGTATTTT. The V gene is TRBV18, the J gene TRBJ2-3; D ambiguous. Germline CDR1 and CDR2: KGHSH and LQKENI. The CDR3 sequence is 13 residues long. The V gene lost 6 bases and the J gene lost 10 bases, with 17 bases spanning the gap.